The 32 T cell receptor beta chains below were found in one sample sequenced in a study of cytomegalovirus exposure and HLA in healthy donors (dated by TCRdb to the late 2010s). The receptor library was made with the immunoSEQ multiplex PCR assay. A mixture of 60 forward primers for TCR Vbeta segments and 13 reverse primers for TCR Jbeta segments was used in the multiplex PCR. TCRdb carries this immuneACCESS record with in-frame sequences only. Its versions omit some clonotypes, under half of them owing to an unresolved V gene in the studies checked, with the rest unexplained. Within this sample are under 200,000 clones, with approximately 80% of them counted one time only. Together, the top ten hold under 0.6% of the sample. The specimen sequenced was PBMCs. Source of these receptors: a woman aged 45-65 years in good health and CMV-seronegative.

The CDR3 sequence is CASSTRDGGEKLFF. The CDR3 nucleotides read TGTGCCAGCAGCACCCGGGACGGAGGGGAAAAACTGTTTTTT. The chain has TRBV7-9 and TRBJ1-4; tentative D call: TRBD1 (5 bases). This CDR3 comprises 14 residues. Per germline, CDR1 SEHNR and CDR2 FQNEAQ (reference sequence). Deletions cut 5 bases from V and 8 bases from J, with 15 bases between.

This clone was seen once. The chain recombines TRBV2 with TRBJ2-1; TRBD1 matches at 8 bases. The CDR3 runs 12 residues. Germline V gene lookup returns CDR1 SNHLY and CDR2 FYNNEI. V lost 5 bases, J lost 8 bases, and 2 bases stayed unmatched. In DNA, the CDR3 is TGTGCCAGCAGTATGACAGGGGATGAGCAGTTCTTC. Its translation is CASSMTGDEQFF.

This clone was observed a few times. J is TRBJ1-1 and V is TRBV7-9; D not certain. The CDR3 totals 14 residues. Trimming shortened V by 7 bases and J by 4 bases, and 16 bases separated the two germline ends. CDR1 and CDR2 (germline): SEHNR, FQNEAQ (reference sequence). The CDR3 region is CASNQVRRGTEAFF. CDR3 nucleotides: TGTGCCAGCAATCAAGTACGGCGCGGCACTGAAGCTTTCTTT.

This chain connects TRBV29-1 to TRBJ1-1, with D possibly matching TRBD1 (5 bases). V was cut by 1 base and J by 3 bases, with 21 bases left in between. This CDR3 spans 17 amino acids. Per germline, CDR1 SQVTM and CDR2 ANQGSEA. The CDR3 coding sequence is TGCAGCGTTGAAGGTCCCATTTGGGGCGGGGATTACACTGAAGCTTTCTTT. Encoded protein: CSVEGPIWGGDYTEAFF.

The rearrangement links TRBV27 to TRBJ2-1; D gene uncertain. Trimming left V 2 bases short and J 1 base short, with 6 bases between. Per germline, CDR1 MNHEY and CDR2 SMNVEV (reference sequence). CDR3 size: 14 residues. CDR3 protein: CASSLPESYNEQFF. The DNA for the CDR3 is TGTGCCAGCAGTTTACCGGAGTCCTACAATGAGCAGTTCTTC.

CDR3 bases: TGCGCCTGCGGACACCAGGAAGGGCAGAACAATGAGCAGTTCTTC. This gives the protein CACGHQEGQNNEQFF. This chain links TRBV5-1 with TRBJ2-1; D might be TRBD1 (5 bases). CDR1 SGHRS and CDR2 YFSETQ come from the germline V gene. The CDR3 runs to 15 residues. V was shortened by 10 bases and J by 5 bases, with 22 bases between the two germline ends.

This clone appeared a single time. The chain carries TRBV5-1 and TRBJ1-1; 7 bases map to TRBD1. The length of the CDR3 is 16 residues. The junction had 9 bases not matched to a gene; V was cut back by 4 bases and J by 0 bases. Germline V gene sequence: CDR1 SGHRS, CDR2 YFSETQ. Written as DNA, the CDR3 is TGCGCCAGCAGCCTCTATACCGGGACAGTGAACACTGAAGCTTTCTTT. It specifies CASSLYTGTVNTEAFF.

This clone was detected a few times. This chain uses TRBV27 with TRBJ2-5; maybe TRBD2 (6 bases). V was pared by 6 bases and J by 0 bases, with 8 bases between. The CDR3 runs 13 residues. Germline CDR1 reads MNHEY; CDR2 reads SMNVEV (reference sequence). CDR3 coding DNA: TGTGCCAGCAGCCGGGAGTACCAAGAGACCCAGTACTTC. It encodes CASSREYQETQYF.

V is TRBV27 and J is TRBJ2-5, with 8 positions matching TRBD1. CDR1 is MNHEY, CDR2 SMNVEV, per germline (reference sequence). The CDR3 loop spans 15 amino acids. V dropped 4 bases and J dropped 4; count of bases not matched to a gene: 8. The CDR3 coding sequence is TGTGCCAGCAGTTCCCCGCCCGGGACAGGAGAGACCCAGTACTTC. It specifies CASSSPPGTGETQYF.

The chain uses TRBV14 and TRBJ2-1; D might be TRBD2 (6 bases). Trimming shortened V by 1 base and J by 9 bases, and 16 bases separated the two germline ends. Germline V CDR1 and CDR2: SGHDN, FVKESK. The length of the CDR3 is 15 residues. CDR3 residues: CASSQGWGRGSEQFF. CDR3 coding DNA: TGTGCCAGCAGCCAAGGATGGGGCCGGGGGAGTGAGCAGTTCTTC.

The genes are TRBV27 and TRBJ1-1; no clear D. V lost 3 bases and J lost 0, with 11 bases in between. This CDR3 comprises 15 residues. Germline values: CDR1 MNHEY, CDR2 SMNVEV (reference sequence). CDR3: CASSLRGALNTEAFF. Written as DNA, the CDR3 is TGTGCCAGCAGTTTGAGAGGCGCTCTGAACACTGAAGCTTTCTTT.

The rearrangement joins TRBV18 to TRBJ2-7, with D possibly TRBD1 on 6 matching bases. With 0 bases removed from V and 6 bases from J, the gap between germline ends came to 12 bases. CDR3 length equals 14 residues. Germline V gene sequence: CDR1 KGHSH, CDR2 LQKENI. The CDR3 DNA reads as TGTGCCAGCTCACCACCTTTACAGGGACGCGAGCAGTACTTC. Protein sequence: CASSPPLQGREQYF. Full variable domain (outside the CDR3, taken from reference TRBV18 and TRBJ2-7): NAGVMQNPRHLVRRRGQEARLRCSPMKGHSHVYWYRQLPEEGLKFMVYLQKENIIDESGMPKERFSAEFPKEGPSILRIQQVVRGDSAAYFCASSPPLQGREQYFGPGTRLTVT.

The rearrangement joins TRBV6-5 to TRBJ2-7; D is uncertain. CDR1 and CDR2 (germline): MNHEY, SVGAGI. The CDR3 sequence is 15 residues long. Trimming took off 0 bases at V and 3 bases at J, with 12 bases between the two ends. In nucleotides, the CDR3 is TGTGCCAGCAGTTACTCGAGCGCCTTCAACTACGAGCAGTACTTC. It codes for CASSYSSAFNYEQYF.

CDR3 coding DNA: TGTGCCAGCAGCTTAGGACAGAGCGCTGGGTCCCAGCATTTT. Encoded protein: CASSLGQSAGSQHF. V is TRBV7-9 and J is TRBJ1-5, with D perhaps TRBD1 (5 bases). This CDR3 region has 14 residues. V was shortened by 1 base and J by 11 bases, with 15 bases between the two germline ends. Germline assignment: CDR1 SEHNR and CDR2 FQNEAQ (reference sequence).

The chain uses TRBV7-2 and TRBJ1-1; D unresolved. CDR3 length: 9 amino acids. Trimming removed 11 bases from V and 6 bases from J, with 7 bases in between. The germline gives CDR1 SGHTA, CDR2 FQGNSA. CDR3 nucleotide sequence: TGTGCCGGCGGGGCTGAAGCTTTCTTT. Its protein product is CAGGAEAFF.

The CDR3 nucleotides read TGTGCCAGCAGCCAAGACAGGGGGGGCGAGCAGTACTTC. Residues: CASSQDRGGEQYF. The chain recombines TRBV5-6 with TRBJ2-7; the match to TRBD1 covers 9 bases. V was clipped by 4 bases and J by 6 bases; unmatched bases: 5. CDR1 is SGHDT and CDR2 is YYEEEE in the germline V gene. The CDR3 contains 13 residues.

The V gene is TRBV10-3, the J gene TRBJ2-1; 7 bases line up with TRBD2. The CDR3 contains 15 residues. Trimming at V came to 0 bases and at J to 4 bases, leaving 3 bases not matched to a gene. CDR1 and CDR2 from the germline V gene are ENHRY and SYGVKD. The CDR3 nucleotides read TGTGCCATCAGTGAGTCGGCTAGCGGATACAATGAGCAGTTCTTC. Protein sequence: CAISESASGYNEQFF.

This chain joins TRBV9 and TRBJ2-3, with D hard to call. The CDR3 runs 16 residues. V lost 0 bases, J lost 0 bases, and 11 bases lay in between. Looked up from germline, CDR1 is SGDLS and CDR2 is YYNGEE. The CDR3 DNA reads TGTGCCAGCAGCGTAGGCAGGTCGTCTAGCACAGATACGCAGTATTTT. Amino acid sequence: CASSVGRSSSTDTQYF.

The rearrangement uses TRBV12-1 and TRBJ1-3; TRBD1, the table's D call, was not compared with the DNA. TRBV12-1 corresponds to a pseudogene. The CDR3 spans 16 residues. The CDR3, as DNA: TGTGCCAGCATCCAAATGCCAGGGCGCTCTGGAAACACCATATATTTT. This translates into CASIQMPGRSGNTIYF.

The rearrangement links TRBV27 to TRBJ1-1; 7 nucleotides agree with TRBD1. The CDR3 extends over 13 amino acids. Trimming at V came to 5 bases and at J to 5 bases, leaving 5 bases not matched to a gene. In germline, CDR1 is MNHEY, CDR2 SMNVEV (reference sequence). The CDR3 is CASSVNRGTEAFF. The CDR3 DNA reads TGTGCCAGCAGTGTCAACAGGGGAACTGAAGCTTTCTTT.

The sample holds one count of this clone. The gene calls are TRBV4-3 and TRBJ1-6; TRBD1 might be the D (6 bases). This CDR3 is built from 13 residues. V shed 0 bases and J shed 9 bases, with 6 bases lying between them. The V gene's germline CDR1 is LGHNA and CDR2 YSLEER. The CDR3 sequence: CASSQDRGSPLHF. The CDR3 DNA follows: TGCGCCAGCAGCCAAGACAGGGGTTCACCCCTCCACTTT.

This chain connects TRBV5-1 to TRBJ2-1; TRBD1 aligns across 7 bases. The CDR3 is 15 residues long. Germline V lookup: CDR1 SGHRS, CDR2 YFSETQ. V shed 3 bases, J shed 3 bases, and the junction held 6 bases outside the gene matches. CDR3 residues: CASSSRQGNYNEQFF. The CDR3, as DNA: TGCGCCAGCAGCTCCCGACAGGGCAACTACAATGAGCAGTTCTTC. The full variable domain, with the rest looked up from reference TRBV5-1 and TRBJ2-1, is KAGVTQTPRYLIKTRGQQVTLSCSPISGHRSVSWYQQTPGQGLQFLFEYFSETQRNKGNFPGRFSGRQFSNSRSEMNVSTLELGDSALYLCASSSRQGNYNEQFFGPGTRLTVL.

The chain's CDR3 is CASSFPEGQGAREQFF. The CDR3 DNA reads as TGTGCCAGCAGTTTTCCGGAGGGACAGGGGGCGCGTGAGCAGTTCTTC. J is TRBJ2-1 and V is TRBV28, with TRBD1 matching 12 bases. The germline CDR1 and CDR2 sequences are MDHEN and SYDVKM. This CDR3 is 16 amino acids long. V lost 3 bases, J lost 9 bases, and 9 bases stayed unmatched.

The CDR3: CASCKGPGSTDTQYF. Written as DNA, the CDR3 is TGTGCCAGTTGCAAGGGGCCGGGTAGCACAGATACGCAGTATTTT. J is TRBJ2-3 and V is TRBV18, with a tentative D call TRBD1 (5 bases). Deletions cut 9 bases from V and 0 bases from J, with 16 bases between. The CDR3 runs 15 residues. CDR1 and CDR2 from the germline V gene are KGHSH and LQKENI.

The chain carries TRBV7-3 and TRBJ2-1; a weak D match, TRBD1 (5 bases). Germline CDR1 SGHTA, CDR2 FQGTGA. V gave up 2 bases and J gave up 4 bases, with 9 bases separating them. This CDR3 region has 14 residues. The CDR3 bases are TGTGCCAGCAGCTTAGCCCCAGGGTACAATGAGCAGTTCTTC. Its translation is CASSLAPGYNEQFF.

The rearrangement links TRBV30 to TRBJ2-2; perhaps TRBD1 as D (6 bases). Germline values: CDR1 GTSNPN, CDR2 SVGIG (reference sequence). The CDR3 is 17 amino acids. V dropped 0 bases and J dropped 5 bases, with 19 bases sitting between them. This chain's CDR3 is CAWSVGGGPRKTGELFF. In nucleotides, the CDR3 is TGTGCCTGGAGTGTCGGTGGGGGCCCCAGAAAGACCGGGGAGCTGTTTTTT.

The chain couples TRBV6-5 to TRBJ1-2; tentative D call: TRBD1 (5 bases). This CDR3 is built from 14 residues. Per the germline V gene, CDR1 is MNHEY and CDR2 is SVGAGI. Trimming cost V 5 bases and J 8 bases, with 18 bases left between them. The CDR3: CASSQMKRGYGYTF. DNA for the CDR3: TGTGCCAGCAGTCAGATGAAAAGGGGTTACGGCTACACCTTC.

The chain is built from TRBV28 and TRBJ1-2, with 10 bases fitting TRBD1. The trim removed 2 bases at V and 6 bases at J, leaving 3 bases unmatched. The CDR3 spans 14 residues. CDR1 and CDR2 (germline): MDHEN, SYDVKM. The CDR3 DNA sequence: TGTGCCAGCAGTTTAGGACAGGGGGTAAATGGCTACACCTTC. Amino acid sequence: CASSLGQGVNGYTF.

V gene TRBV5-8 combines with J gene TRBJ2-3; 8 nucleotides agree with TRBD2. Germline trimming cut 0 bases from V and 3 bases from J; bases unmatched to any gene: 3. Germline CDR1 and CDR2: SGHTS and YDEGEE. This CDR3 comprises 15 residues. The CDR3 protein is CASSLAGLGTDTQYF. The CDR3 region has the DNA TGTGCCAGCAGCTTGGCGGGACTAGGGACAGATACGCAGTATTTT.

The chain employs TRBV6-1 and TRBJ1-4; D is uncertain. Germline CDR1 is MNHNS and CDR2 is SASEGT. With 1 base removed from V and 8 bases from J, the gap between germline ends came to 8 bases. The CDR3 has 13 amino acids. Written as DNA, the CDR3 is TGTGCCAGCAGTGAAGACGGAGACGAAAAACTGTTTTTT. Residues: CASSEDGDEKLFF.

The genes are TRBV18 and TRBJ1-2; D is uncertain. V lost 4 bases and J 8 bases, leaving 17 bases between the germline ends. The CDR3 length is 14 residues. Germline V gene data show CDR1 as KGHSH and CDR2 as LQKENI. The CDR3 DNA sequence: TGTGCCAGCTCACGGCCAGGAACTCCCCCGGGCTACACCTTC. Translation: CASSRPGTPPGYTF.

This sequence joins TRBV28 and TRBJ1-4; no reliable D call. This CDR3 comprises 15 residues. V was cut by 6 bases and J by 2 bases, with 13 bases left in between. Germline V lookup: CDR1 MDHEN, CDR2 SYDVKM. The CDR3 here is CASRSEGSTNEKLFF. DNA of the CDR3: TGTGCCAGCAGATCTGAGGGAAGCACTAATGAAAAACTGTTTTTT.